This TCR beta chain was captured by sequencing in a study of CD8+ T cells in alopecia areata. Study observations and caveats: In scalp and blood, many expanded lesional clones persisted during tofacitinib. Only a single nonresponder existed, so baseline CD8+ expansion links stay unclear.

The V gene end was trimmed by 4 bases and the J gene end by 1 base; junction bases not matched to a gene: 12. The CDR3 spans 17 residues. Germline V gene data show CDR1 as MGHRA and CDR2 as YSYEKL. After isolation, RNA underwent reverse transcription to generate cDNA as the sequencing template. TCRdb's table, derived via immunoSEQ multiplex PCR, lists solely in-frame clones and lacks some. The sample carries around 190,000 clones, under 80% recorded once. As concerns this clone: The antigen remains unidentified.

The sample's treatment: oral pan-JAK inhibitor, 5-10 mg twice daily. Sorting from PBMCs produced CD4+ and CD8+ T cells. The source is a human donor with alopecia areata. Sequencing used CD4+ T cells sorted from blood, obtained around week 47, from a patient treated with tofacitinib. The V gene is TRBV4-1, the J gene TRBJ1-2; TRBD1 aligns across 7 bases. The CDR3 sequence is CASSPRDSFLINYGYTF. The DNA for the CDR3 is TGCGCCAGCAGCCCACGGGACAGCTTCCTTATTAACTATGGCTACACCTTC.